This entry lists 3 T cell receptor beta chains sequenced from one sample in a study of CD8 T cells in Susac syndrome. The RNA input was about 0.5 to 1 ug, and it was reverse transcribed with random hexamers. One entry per CDR3 protein, called by TCRdb with MiXCR from the immunoSEQ multiplex PCR reads. The sample has about 300,000 distinct CDR3 sequences, about nine tenths seen once. Sequencing input: CD8+ T cells from PBMCs. The source of these receptors is a human donor with multiple sclerosis.

The genes are TRBV6-5 and TRBJ2-4; 11 nucleotides match TRBD2. The CDR3 sequence is 13 residues long. V was clipped by 5 bases and J by 8 bases; unmatched bases: 2. The germline CDR1 and CDR2 sequences are MNHEY and SVGAGI. The DNA for the CDR3 is TGTGCCAGCAGTACTAGCGGGAGTTACATTCAGTACTTC. Translated: CASSTSGSYIQYF.

J is TRBJ1-6 and V is TRBV4-3, with D unresolved. Trimming left V 0 bases short and J 6 bases short, with 12 bases between. Germline-derived CDR1 and CDR2 are LGHNA and YSLEER. The CDR3 has 16 residues. Written as DNA, the CDR3 is TGCGCCAGCAGCCAAGATCCCTCTTGGCTTAATTCACCCCTCCACTTT. Amino acids: CASSQDPSWLNSPLHF.

The CDR3 loop reads CASSRGTGDVYGYTF. CDR3 coding DNA: TGTGCCAGCAGCCGAGGGACAGGGGATGTCTATGGCTACACCTTC. The V call is TRBV5-6, the J call TRBJ1-2; TRBD1 agrees at 10 bases. The junction had 7 bases not matched to a gene; V was cut back by 4 bases and J by 4 bases. There are 15 residues in the CDR3. Germline V gene data show CDR1 as SGHDT and CDR2 as YYEEEE.